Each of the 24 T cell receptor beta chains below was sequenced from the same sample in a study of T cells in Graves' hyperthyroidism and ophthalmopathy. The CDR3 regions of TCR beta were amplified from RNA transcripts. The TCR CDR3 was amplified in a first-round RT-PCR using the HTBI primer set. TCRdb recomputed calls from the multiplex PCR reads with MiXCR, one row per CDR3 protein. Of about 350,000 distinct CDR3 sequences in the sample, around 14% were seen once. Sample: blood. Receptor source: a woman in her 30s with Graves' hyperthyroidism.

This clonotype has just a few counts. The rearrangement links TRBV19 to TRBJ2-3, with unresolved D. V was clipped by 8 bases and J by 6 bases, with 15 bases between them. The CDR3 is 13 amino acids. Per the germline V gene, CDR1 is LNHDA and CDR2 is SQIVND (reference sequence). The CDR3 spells CASASGRLDTQYF. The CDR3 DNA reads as TGTGCCAGTGCGTCCGGAAGATTGGATACGCAGTATTTT.

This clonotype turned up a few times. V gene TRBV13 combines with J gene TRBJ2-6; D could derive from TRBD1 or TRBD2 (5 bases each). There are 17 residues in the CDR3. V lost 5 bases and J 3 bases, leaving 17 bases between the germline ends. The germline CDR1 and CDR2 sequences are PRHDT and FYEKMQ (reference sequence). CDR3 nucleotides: TGTGCCAGCAGCCCTCGGGGCCAGGGTATTGGGGCCAACGTCCTGACTTTC. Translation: CASSPRGQGIGANVLTF.

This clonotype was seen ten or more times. CDR3 in DNA: TGTGCCAGCATTAAGCGGGACACAGATACGCAGTATTTT. Translation gives CASIKRDTDTQYF. The genes are TRBV2 and TRBJ2-3; 7 bases fit TRBD2. The J segment lost 2 bases and the V segment lost 7 bases, leaving 3 bases of the junction unmatched. Germline values: CDR1 SNHLY, CDR2 FYNNEI. The CDR3 length is 13 residues.

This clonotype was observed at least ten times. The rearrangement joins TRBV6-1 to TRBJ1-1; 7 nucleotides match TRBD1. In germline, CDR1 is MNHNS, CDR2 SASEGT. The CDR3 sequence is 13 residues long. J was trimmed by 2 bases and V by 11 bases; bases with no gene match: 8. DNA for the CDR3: TGTGCCGGCTCCGGGACAGCAAACACTGAAGCTTTCTTT. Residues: CAGSGTANTEAFF.

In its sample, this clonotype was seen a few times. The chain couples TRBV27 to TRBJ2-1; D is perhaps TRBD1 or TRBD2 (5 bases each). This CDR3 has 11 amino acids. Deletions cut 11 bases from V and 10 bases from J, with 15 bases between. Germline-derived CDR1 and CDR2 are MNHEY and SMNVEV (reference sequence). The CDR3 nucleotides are TGTGCCGTGCTCAACCGGGACGAGCAGTTCTTC. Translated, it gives CAVLNRDEQFF.

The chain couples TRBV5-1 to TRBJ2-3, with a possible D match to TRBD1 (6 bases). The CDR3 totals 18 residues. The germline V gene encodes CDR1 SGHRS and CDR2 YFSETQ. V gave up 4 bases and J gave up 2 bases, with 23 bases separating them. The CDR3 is CASSPRPPEQGNTDTQYF. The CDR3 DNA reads TGCGCCAGCAGCCCCAGACCTCCGGAACAGGGAAACACAGATACGCAGTATTTT.

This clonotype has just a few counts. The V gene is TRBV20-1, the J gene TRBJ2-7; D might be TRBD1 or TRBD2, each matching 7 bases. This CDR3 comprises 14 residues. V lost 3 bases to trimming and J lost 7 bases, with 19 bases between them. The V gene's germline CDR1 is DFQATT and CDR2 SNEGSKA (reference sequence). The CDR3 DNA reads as TGCAGTGCTAGGCAGGGAGGGGGCCGGGGAGAGCAGTACTTC. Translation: CSARQGGGRGEQYF.

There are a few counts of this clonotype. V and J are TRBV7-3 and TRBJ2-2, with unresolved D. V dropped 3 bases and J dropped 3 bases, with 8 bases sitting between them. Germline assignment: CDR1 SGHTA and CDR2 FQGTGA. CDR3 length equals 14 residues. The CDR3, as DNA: TGTGCCAGCAGCTTGTCCCGGGACACCGGGGAGCTGTTTTTT. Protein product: CASSLSRDTGELFF.

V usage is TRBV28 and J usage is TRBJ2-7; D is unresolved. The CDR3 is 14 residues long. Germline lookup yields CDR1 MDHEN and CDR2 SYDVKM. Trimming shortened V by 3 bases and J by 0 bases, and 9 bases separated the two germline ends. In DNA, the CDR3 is TGTGCCAGCAGTTTTTCTCGGGTCTCCTACGAGCAGTACTTC. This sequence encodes CASSFSRVSYEQYF. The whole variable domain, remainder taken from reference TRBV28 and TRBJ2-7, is DVKVTQSSRYLVKRTGEKVFLECVQDMDHENMFWYRQDPGLGLRLIYFSYDVKMKEKGDIPEGYSVSREKKERFSLILESASTNQTSMYLCASSFSRVSYEQYFGPGTRLTVT.

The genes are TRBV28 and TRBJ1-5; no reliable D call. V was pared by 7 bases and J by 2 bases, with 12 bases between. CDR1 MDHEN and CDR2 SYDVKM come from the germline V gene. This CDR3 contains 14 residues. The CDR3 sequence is CASIGEVRNQPQHF. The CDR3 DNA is TGTGCCAGCATCGGTGAGGTTCGCAATCAGCCCCAGCATTTT.

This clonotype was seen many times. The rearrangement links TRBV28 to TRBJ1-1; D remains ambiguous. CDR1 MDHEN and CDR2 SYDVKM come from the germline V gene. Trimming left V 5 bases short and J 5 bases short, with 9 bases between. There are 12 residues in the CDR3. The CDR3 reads CASSLLGTEAFF. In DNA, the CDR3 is TGTGCCAGCAGTCTTTTGGGGACTGAAGCTTTCTTT.

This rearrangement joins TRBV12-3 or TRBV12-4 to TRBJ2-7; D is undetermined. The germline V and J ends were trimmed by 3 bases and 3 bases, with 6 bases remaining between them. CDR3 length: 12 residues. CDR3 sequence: CASSFFVYEQYF. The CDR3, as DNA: TGTGCCAGCAGTTTTTTTGTCTACGAGCAGTACTTC.

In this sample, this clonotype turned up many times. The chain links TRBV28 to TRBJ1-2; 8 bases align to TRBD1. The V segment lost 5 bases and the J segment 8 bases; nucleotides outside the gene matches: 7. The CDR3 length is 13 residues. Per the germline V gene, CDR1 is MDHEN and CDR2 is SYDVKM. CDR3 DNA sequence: TGTGCCAGCAGTGAGGGACAGGTCTTCGGCTACACCTTC. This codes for CASSEGQVFGYTF.

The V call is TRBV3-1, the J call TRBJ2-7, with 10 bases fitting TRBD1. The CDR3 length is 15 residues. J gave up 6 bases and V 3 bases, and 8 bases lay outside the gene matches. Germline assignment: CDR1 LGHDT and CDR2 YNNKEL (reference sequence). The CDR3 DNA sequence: TGTGCCAGCAGCCATAGGAGACAGGGGGCTATCGAGCAGTACTTC. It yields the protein CASSHRRQGAIEQYF.

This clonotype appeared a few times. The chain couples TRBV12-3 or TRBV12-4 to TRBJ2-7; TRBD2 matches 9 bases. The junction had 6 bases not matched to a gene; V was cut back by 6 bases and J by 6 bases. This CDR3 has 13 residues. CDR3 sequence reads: CASRPGLASEQYF. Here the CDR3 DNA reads TGTGCCAGCAGACCGGGACTAGCTTCCGAGCAGTACTTC.

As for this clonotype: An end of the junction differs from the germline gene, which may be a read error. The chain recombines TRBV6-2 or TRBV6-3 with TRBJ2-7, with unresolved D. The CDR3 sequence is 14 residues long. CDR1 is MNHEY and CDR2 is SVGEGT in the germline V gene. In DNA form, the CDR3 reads TGTTCCAGCAGTTACTTACAGCGCTGGTACGAGCAGTACTTC. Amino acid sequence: CSSSYLQRWYEQYF.

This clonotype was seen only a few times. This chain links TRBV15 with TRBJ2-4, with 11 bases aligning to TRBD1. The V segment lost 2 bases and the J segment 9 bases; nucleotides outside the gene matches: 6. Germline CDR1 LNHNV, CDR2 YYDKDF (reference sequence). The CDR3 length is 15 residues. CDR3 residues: CATSRPGQGAIIQYF. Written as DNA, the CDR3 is TGTGCCACCAGCAGACCTGGACAGGGGGCGATCATTCAGTACTTC.

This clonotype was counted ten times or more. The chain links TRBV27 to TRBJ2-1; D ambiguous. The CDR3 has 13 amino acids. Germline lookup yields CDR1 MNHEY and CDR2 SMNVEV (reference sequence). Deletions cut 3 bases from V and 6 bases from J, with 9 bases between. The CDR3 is CASSFAQINEQFF. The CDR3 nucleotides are TGTGCCAGCAGTTTTGCACAGATCAATGAGCAGTTCTTC.

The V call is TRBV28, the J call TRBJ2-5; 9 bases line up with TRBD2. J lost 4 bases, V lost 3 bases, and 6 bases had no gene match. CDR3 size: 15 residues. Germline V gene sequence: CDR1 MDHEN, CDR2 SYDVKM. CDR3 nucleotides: TGTGCCAGCAGTTTTTTGCTAGCGGGACGAGAGACCCAGTACTTC. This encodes CASSFLLAGRETQYF.

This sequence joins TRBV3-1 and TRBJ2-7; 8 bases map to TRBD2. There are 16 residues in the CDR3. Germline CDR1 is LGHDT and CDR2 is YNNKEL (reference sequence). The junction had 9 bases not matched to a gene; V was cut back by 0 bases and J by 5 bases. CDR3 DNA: TGTGCCAGCAGCCAAGATGGGGCTAGCGGGCTCCACGAGCAGTACTTC. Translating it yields CASSQDGASGLHEQYF.

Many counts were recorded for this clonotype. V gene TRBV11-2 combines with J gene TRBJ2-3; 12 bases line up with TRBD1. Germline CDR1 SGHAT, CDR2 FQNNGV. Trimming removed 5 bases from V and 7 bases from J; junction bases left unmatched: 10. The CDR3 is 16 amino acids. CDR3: CASSHLRDRGLYTQYF. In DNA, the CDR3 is TGTGCCAGCAGCCACCTCCGGGACAGGGGGCTCTATACGCAGTATTTT. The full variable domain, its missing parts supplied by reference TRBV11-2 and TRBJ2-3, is EAGVAQSPRYKIIEKRQSVAFWCNPISGHATLYWYQQILGQGPKLLIQFQNNGVVDDSQLPKDRFSAERLKGVDSTLKIQPAKLEDSAVYLCASSHLRDRGLYTQYFGPGTRLTVL.

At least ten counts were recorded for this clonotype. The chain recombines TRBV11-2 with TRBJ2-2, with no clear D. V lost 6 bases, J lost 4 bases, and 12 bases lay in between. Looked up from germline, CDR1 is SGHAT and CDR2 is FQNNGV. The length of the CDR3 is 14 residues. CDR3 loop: CASRTTASTGELFF. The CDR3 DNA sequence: TGTGCCAGCAGAACAACAGCCTCCACCGGGGAGCTGTTTTTT.

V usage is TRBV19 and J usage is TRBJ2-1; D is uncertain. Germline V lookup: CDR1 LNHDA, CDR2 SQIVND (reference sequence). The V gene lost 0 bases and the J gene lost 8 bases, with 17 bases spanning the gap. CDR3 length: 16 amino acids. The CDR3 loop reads CASSIELFYVSDEQFF. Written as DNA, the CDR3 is TGTGCCAGTAGTATAGAGCTGTTTTACGTCTCCGATGAGCAGTTCTTC.

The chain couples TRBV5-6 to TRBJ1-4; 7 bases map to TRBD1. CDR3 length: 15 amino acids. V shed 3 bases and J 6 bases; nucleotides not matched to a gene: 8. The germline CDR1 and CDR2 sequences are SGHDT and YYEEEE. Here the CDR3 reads CASSSGQEGDEKLFF. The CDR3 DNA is TGTGCCAGCAGCTCCGGACAGGAGGGCGATGAAAAACTGTTTTTT.